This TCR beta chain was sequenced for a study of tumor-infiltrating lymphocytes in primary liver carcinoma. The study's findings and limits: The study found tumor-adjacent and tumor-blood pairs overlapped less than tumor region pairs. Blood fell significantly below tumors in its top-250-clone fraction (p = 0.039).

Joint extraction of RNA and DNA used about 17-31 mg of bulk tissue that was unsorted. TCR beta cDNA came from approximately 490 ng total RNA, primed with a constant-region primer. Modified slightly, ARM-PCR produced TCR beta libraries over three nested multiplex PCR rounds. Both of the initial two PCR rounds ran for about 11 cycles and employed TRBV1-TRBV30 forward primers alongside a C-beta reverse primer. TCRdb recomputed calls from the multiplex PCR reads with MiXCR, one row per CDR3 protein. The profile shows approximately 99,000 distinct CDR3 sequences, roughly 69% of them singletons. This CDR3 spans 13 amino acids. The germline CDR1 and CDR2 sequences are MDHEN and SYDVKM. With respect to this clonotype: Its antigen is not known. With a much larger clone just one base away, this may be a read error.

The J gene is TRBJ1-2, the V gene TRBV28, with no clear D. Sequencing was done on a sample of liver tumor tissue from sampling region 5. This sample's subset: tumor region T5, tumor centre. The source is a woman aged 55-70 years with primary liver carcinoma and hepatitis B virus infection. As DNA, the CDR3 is TGTGCCTGCAGTTTCGCGACAAACTATGGCTACACCTTC. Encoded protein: CACSFATNYGYTF.